This TCR beta chain was sequenced for a study of blood T cell repertoires in COVID-19. Study-wide context: The cDNA or gDNA used as material had been derived from T cells, B-cell-depleted T cells, or PBMCs.

Data came from immunoSEQ multiplex PCR; TCRdb stores just in-frame clones and leaves some out. The data contain approximately 89,000 clones, nearly 90% of them singletons. The CDR3 covers 13 residues. The germline gives CDR1 SGHAT, CDR2 FQNNGV. V shed 5 bases, J shed 7 bases, and the junction held 2 bases outside the gene matches. The clonotype was recovered from a man between 65 and 80 years old with acute or convalescent COVID-19. The chain carries TRBV11-2 and TRBJ1-3; TRBD1 agrees at 10 bases. The source material was peripheral blood. The CDR3 DNA reads as TGTGCCAGCAGCGCGACAGGGGGCAACACCATATATTTT. This gives the protein CASSATGGNTIYF.